The source of this TCR beta chain is a study of blood T cell repertoires in COVID-19. Germline V gene data show CDR1 as LGHDT and CDR2 as YNNKEL (reference sequence). The CDR3 is 17 amino acids. The ends lost 1 base at V and 2 bases at J; junction bases unmatched: 7. The count of this clone is one. Sequencing was performed with immunoSEQ multiplex PCR; in TCRdb, only in-frame clones are kept and a portion is missing. The table has about 390,000 clones, about 87% seen once. The sample taken for sequencing was PBMCs or T cells enriched from blood (not recorded which). The rearrangement links TRBV3-1 (or the pseudogene TRBV3-2) to TRBJ2-2, with 7 bases that match TRBD1. This receptor was taken from a woman aged 45-59 years who had recovered from COVID-19. CDR3 protein: CASSQATRQGNTGELFF. The CDR3 DNA sequence: TGTGCCAGCAGCCAAGCGACGAGACAGGGAAACACCGGGGAGCTGTTTTTT.